The table lists the clone carrying this TCR beta chain with a few counts. As yet, its antigen is unknown. The source of the sample is a study of vaccination effects on CD4 cells after COVID-19. Study-wide background: Relative to the second dose, post-vaccine samples were obtained a median of 72 days later.

There are 14 residues in the CDR3. Germline CDR1 and CDR2: KGHSH and LQKENI. The junction had 9 bases not matched to a gene; V was cut back by 6 bases and J by 8 bases. TCRdb's table, derived via immunoSEQ multiplex PCR, lists solely in-frame clones and lacks some. The table records 25,000 to 35,000 clones, more than 75% of them present only once. Under the ViraFEST assay, PBMC were stimulated with viral peptide pools so that antigen-specific CD4+ T cells expanded. Sequencing was performed afterwards. Upon completion of about ten days in culture, CD4+ T cells were isolated. Each person got two doses of an mRNA SARS-CoV-2 vaccine, BNT162b2 or mRNA-1273.

The TCR sequence derives from a human donor who received a COVID-19 vaccine. Some clones in this sample may be carry-over from other donors' samples. This sample comprised CD4+ T cells from PBMCs cultured with HCoV-NL63 spike peptides, obtained after COVID-19 vaccination. The J gene is TRBJ1-2, the V gene TRBV18; 10 bases are shared with TRBD1. CDR3 nucleotide sequence: TGTGCCAGCTCCCTTGGGGACAGGGGCGCAGGCTACACCTTC. Translating it yields CASSLGDRGAGYTF.